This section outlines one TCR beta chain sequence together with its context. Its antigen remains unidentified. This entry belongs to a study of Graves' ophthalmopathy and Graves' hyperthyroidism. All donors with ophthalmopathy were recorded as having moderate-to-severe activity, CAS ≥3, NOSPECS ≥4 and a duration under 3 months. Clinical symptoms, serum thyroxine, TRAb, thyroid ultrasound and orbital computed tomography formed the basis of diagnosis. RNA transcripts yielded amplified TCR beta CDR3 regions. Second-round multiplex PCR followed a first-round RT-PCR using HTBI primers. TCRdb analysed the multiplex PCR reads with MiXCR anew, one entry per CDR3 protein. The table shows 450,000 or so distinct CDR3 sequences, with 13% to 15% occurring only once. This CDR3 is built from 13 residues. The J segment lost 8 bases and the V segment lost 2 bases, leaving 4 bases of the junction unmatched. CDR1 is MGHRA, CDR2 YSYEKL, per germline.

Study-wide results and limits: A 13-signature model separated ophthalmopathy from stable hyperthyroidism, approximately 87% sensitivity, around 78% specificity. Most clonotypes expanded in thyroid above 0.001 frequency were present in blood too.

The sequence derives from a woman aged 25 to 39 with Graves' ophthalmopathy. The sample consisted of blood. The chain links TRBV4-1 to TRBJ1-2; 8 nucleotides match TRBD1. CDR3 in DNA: TGCGCCAGCAGCCAACCAGGGGGCGGAGGCTACACCTTC. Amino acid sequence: CASSQPGGGGYTF.